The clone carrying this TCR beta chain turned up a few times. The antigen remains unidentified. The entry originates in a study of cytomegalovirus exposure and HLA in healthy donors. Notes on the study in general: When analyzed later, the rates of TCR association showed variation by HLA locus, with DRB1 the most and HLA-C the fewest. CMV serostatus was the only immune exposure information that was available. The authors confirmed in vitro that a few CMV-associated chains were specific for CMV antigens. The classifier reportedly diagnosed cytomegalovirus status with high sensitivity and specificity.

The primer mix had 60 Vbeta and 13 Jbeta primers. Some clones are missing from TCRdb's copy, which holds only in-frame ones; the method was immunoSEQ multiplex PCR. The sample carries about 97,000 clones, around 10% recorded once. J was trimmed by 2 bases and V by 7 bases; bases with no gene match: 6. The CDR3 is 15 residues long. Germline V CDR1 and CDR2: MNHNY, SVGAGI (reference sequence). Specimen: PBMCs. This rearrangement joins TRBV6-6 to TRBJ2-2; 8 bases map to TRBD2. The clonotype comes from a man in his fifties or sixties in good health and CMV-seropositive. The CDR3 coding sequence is TGTGCCAGCACCCGGGAGGGAAGTAACACCGGGGAGCTGTTTTTT. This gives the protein CASTREGSNTGELFF.